The source of this TCR beta chain is a study of neurological immune-mediated disorders. Study findings and constraints: HTLV-1-associated myelopathy had the most TCR clonal expansion, and multiple sclerosis had the least, less than healthy controls.

Noted time point: longitudinal time-point 1 (baseline). This clonotype appeared many times. The antigen remains undetermined. The CDR3 spans 12 residues. Germline CDR1 LGHDT, CDR2 YNNKEL (reference sequence). With 4 bases clipped from V and 5 bases from J, the junction kept 2 bases outside the gene matches. The method for making cDNA was 5'RACE, and it used 10-nucleotide random UMIs. Each CDR3 protein gets one entry after TCRdb re-called the 5' RACE reads with MiXCR. The repertoire holds over 70,000 distinct CDR3 sequences, with 10% as singletons. This rearrangement joins TRBV3-1 to TRBJ2-7; 7 bases are a match to TRBD1. This TCR was sampled from a man aged 30-40 years in good health. Sequencing was carried out using PBMCs. DNA of the CDR3: TGTGCCAGCAGCCCACAGGGGCACGAGCAGTACTTC. It yields the protein CASSPQGHEQYF.